Below, 21 T cell receptor beta chains from the same sample are listed, as sequenced in a study of cytomegalovirus exposure and HLA in healthy donors. TCRdb's table, derived via immunoSEQ multiplex PCR, lists solely in-frame clones and lacks some. Among more than 200,000 clones listed, 90% were seen once. Material: PBMCs. The receptors originated from a woman in her thirties in good health and CMV-seronegative.

The V gene is TRBV7-2, the J gene TRBJ2-7, with 8 nucleotides matching TRBD2. The length of the CDR3 is 13 residues. Losses at the gene ends were 1 base for V and 7 bases for J; bases not matched to a gene: 3. Germline assignment: CDR1 SGHTA and CDR2 FQGNSA. The CDR3: CASSLVGLGEQYF. The CDR3 region has the DNA TGTGCCAGCAGCTTAGTGGGACTAGGGGAGCAGTACTTC.

This chain links TRBV2 with TRBJ1-2; D not resolved. CDR1 SNHLY and CDR2 FYNNEI come from the germline V gene. The CDR3 is 13 residues long. CDR3 amino acids: CLSVVRASGGYTF. CDR3 nucleotides: TGTCTTAGCGTTGTAAGAGCATCGGGTGGCTACACCTTC.

This CDR3 is CASSPPLGPGDQETQYF. The CDR3 DNA reads TGTGCCAGCAGCCCCCCCCTTGGTCCGGGAGACCAAGAGACCCAGTACTTC. The chain combines TRBV9 with TRBJ2-5; D may be TRBD2 (6 bases). The CDR3 runs 17 residues. Trimming shortened V by 4 bases and J by 0 bases, and 19 bases separated the two germline ends. The germline V gene has CDR1 SGDLS and CDR2 YYNGEE.

The DNA of the CDR3 is TGTGCCAGCTGCCCCCAAGCCGGGACCGGGGAGCTGTTTTTT. It codes for CASCPQAGTGELFF. The chain combines TRBV5-6 with TRBJ2-2, with D hard to call. Per the germline V gene, CDR1 is SGHDT and CDR2 is YYEEEE. The CDR3 is 14 residues long. The ends were cut back, 7 bases at V and 5 bases at J, with 15 bases in the middle.

The chain combines TRBV9 with TRBJ2-1; TRBD1 matches at 8 bases. Unmatched junction bases numbered 5, after V lost 3 bases and J lost 0 bases. Germline CDR1 is SGDLS and CDR2 is YYNGEE. The CDR3 has 16 residues. The CDR3 DNA reads as TGTGCCAGCAGCGCCGGACAGGGATTCTCCTACAATGAGCAGTTCTTC. It codes for CASSAGQGFSYNEQFF.

The chain combines TRBV5-8 with TRBJ2-3; unclear D gene. V shed 1 base and J shed 7 bases, with 7 bases lying between them. The CDR3 sequence is 12 residues long. The germline CDR1 and CDR2 sequences are SGHTS and YDEGEE. CDR3: CASSLKRYTQYF. The DNA of the CDR3 is TGTGCCAGCAGCTTGAAGCGCTATACGCAGTATTTT.

J is TRBJ1-2 and V is TRBV29-1; 7 nucleotides align to TRBD1. The germline V gene has CDR1 SQVTM and CDR2 ANQGSEA. This CDR3 is 11 amino acids long. J lost 4 bases, V lost 7 bases, and 3 bases had no gene match. This CDR3 is CSAGDSYGYTF. DNA for the CDR3: TGCAGCGCCGGGGACAGCTATGGCTACACCTTC.

The chain couples TRBV29-1 to TRBJ2-7, with TRBD2 as a possible D gene (7 bases). V was pared by 5 bases and J by 5 bases, with 13 bases between. Germline-derived CDR1 and CDR2 are SQVTM and ANQGSEA. The CDR3 length is 12 residues. This CDR3 reads CSVRRGGNEQYF. The CDR3 DNA reads TGCAGCGTTCGCAGGGGAGGGAACGAGCAGTACTTC.

The chain recombines TRBV19 with TRBJ2-1, with 9 bases matching TRBD1. J was trimmed by 6 bases and V by 5 bases; bases with no gene match: 2. CDR1 is LNHDA and CDR2 is SQIVND in the germline V gene (reference sequence). The CDR3 contains 13 residues. The CDR3 loop is CASSVQGANEQFF. CDR3 bases: TGTGCCAGTAGTGTACAGGGGGCCAATGAGCAGTTCTTC.

This chain uses TRBV15 with TRBJ2-1; D is unclear. Looked up from germline, CDR1 is LNHNV and CDR2 is YYDKDF (reference sequence). V was clipped by 0 bases and J by 9 bases, with 9 bases between them. The CDR3 is made up of 13 amino acids. The CDR3 here is CATSRDPAIEQFF. As DNA, the CDR3 is TGTGCCACCAGCAGAGATCCTGCCATTGAGCAGTTCTTC.

CDR3 residues: CSVEGVDDTEAFF. DNA for the CDR3: TGCAGCGTTGAAGGAGTCGACGACACTGAAGCTTTCTTT. The chain carries TRBV29-1 and TRBJ1-1, with unresolved D. Germline V gene data show CDR1 as SQVTM and CDR2 as ANQGSEA. The CDR3 totals 13 residues. Trimming left V 1 base short and J 3 bases short, with 9 bases between. The variable domain in full, with the rest retrieved from reference TRBV29-1 and TRBJ1-1, is SAVISQKPSRDICQRGTSLTIQCQVDSQVTMMFWYRQQPGQSLTLIATANQGSEATYESGFVIDKFPISRPNLTFSTLTVSNMSPEDSSIYLCSVEGVDDTEAFFGQGTRLTVV.

The genes are TRBV6-4 and TRBJ2-3; TRBD2 is a possible D gene (6 bases). The ends were cut back, 5 bases at V and 0 bases at J, with 6 bases in the middle. There are 13 residues in the CDR3. Germline CDR1 is MRHNA and CDR2 is SNTAGT. The CDR3 protein is CASSRGSTDTQYF. The DNA of the CDR3 is TGTGCCAGCAGTCGGGGGAGCACAGATACGCAGTATTTT.

V usage is TRBV6-5 and J usage is TRBJ2-3; 12 positions agree with TRBD2. Germline loops: CDR1 MNHEY, CDR2 SVGAGI. Trimming removed 6 bases from V and 4 bases from J; junction bases left unmatched: 5. The CDR3 is 15 residues long. CDR3 sequence (DNA): TGTGCCAGCAGCCCGAGACTAGCGGGAGCAGATACGCAGTATTTT. Its protein is CASSPRLAGADTQYF.

The CDR3 here is CATSREEGGETQYF. For the CDR3, the DNA is TGTGCCACCAGCAGAGAGGAGGGAGGGGAGACCCAGTACTTC. The J gene is TRBJ2-5, the V gene TRBV15; 7 bases fit TRBD2. Germline V gene lookup returns CDR1 LNHNV and CDR2 YYDKDF (reference sequence). V was pared by 0 bases and J by 5 bases, with 3 bases of the junction left unmatched. The CDR3 is 14 residues long.

This rearrangement joins TRBV4-2 to TRBJ2-7; D gene ambiguous. The CDR3 is 11 residues long. The germline V gene has CDR1 LGHNA and CDR2 YNFKEQ. Trimming stripped 2 bases from V and 6 bases from J, with 5 bases between. The CDR3 bases are TGTGCCAGCAGCCAATCTGGCGAGCAGTACTTC. This encodes CASSQSGEQYF.

The rearrangement joins TRBV30 to TRBJ2-1; 10 nucleotides match TRBD1. Germline lookup yields CDR1 GTSNPN and CDR2 SVGIG (reference sequence). The CDR3 is made up of 14 amino acids. V lost 5 bases, J lost 10 bases, and 11 bases stayed unmatched. DNA for the CDR3: TGTGCCTGGGGGACAGGGGCTAAGTTAGGCGAGCAGTTCTTC. Amino acid sequence: CAWGTGAKLGEQFF.

The chain combines TRBV27 with TRBJ2-7, with 11 bases identical to TRBD1. The CDR3 has 14 amino acids. V gave up 6 bases and J gave up 2 bases; unmatched junction bases: 3. Per the germline V gene, CDR1 is MNHEY and CDR2 is SMNVEV (reference sequence). The CDR3 DNA reads as TGTGCCAGCAGACGGACAGGGGGCACCTACGAGCAGTACTTC. Protein sequence: CASRRTGGTYEQYF.

V usage is TRBV5-1 and J usage is TRBJ2-7; 11 bases are a match to TRBD2. This CDR3 is built from 15 residues. With 0 bases clipped from V and 4 bases from J, the junction kept 3 bases outside the gene matches. CDR1 is SGHRS, CDR2 YFSETQ, per germline. The CDR3 loop is CASSLDGLAGYEQYF. CDR3 coding DNA: TGCGCCAGCAGCTTGGATGGACTAGCGGGTTACGAGCAGTACTTC.

This clone was seen at least ten times. This chain joins TRBV5-1 and TRBJ2-7, with TRBD1 matching over 12 bases. Germline loops: CDR1 SGHRS, CDR2 YFSETQ. Trimming cost V 6 bases and J 6 bases; bases outside gene matches: 10. There are 15 residues in the CDR3. CDR3 coding DNA: TGCGCCAGCAAGTCACCGGGACAGGGGGCGAGCGAGCAGTACTTC. It encodes CASKSPGQGASEQYF.

This chain links TRBV27 with TRBJ1-1, with D hard to call. Trimming shortened V by 4 bases and J by 4 bases, and 10 bases separated the two germline ends. From germline, CDR1 is MNHEY and CDR2 SMNVEV (reference sequence). This CDR3 has 13 residues. The DNA of the CDR3 is TGTGCCAGCAGTTCGTCGGGGTCCACTGAAGCTTTCTTT. It is translated as CASSSSGSTEAFF.

V gene TRBV7-2 combines with J gene TRBJ2-2; 9 positions agree with TRBD2. The junction had 1 base not matched to a gene; V was cut back by 1 base and J by 1 base. Germline V gives CDR1 SGHTA, CDR2 FQGNSA. This CDR3 comprises 16 residues. CDR3 region: CASSLDSGRNTGELFF. In nucleotides, the CDR3 is TGTGCCAGCAGCTTAGATAGCGGGAGGAACACCGGGGAGCTGTTTTTT.